The present TCR beta chain was sequenced within a study of blood T cell repertoires in COVID-19. Trimming cost V 6 bases and J 2 bases, with 7 bases left between them. The CDR3 is 12 amino acids. Germline values: CDR1 LNHNV, CDR2 YYDKDF (reference sequence). The protocol was immunoSEQ multiplex PCR, while the TCRdb copy is restricted to in-frame clones and leaves out a portion. Seen here are hundreds of thousands of clones, roughly 85% observed once, and the top ten hold around 7.8%. The origin of this receptor is a human donor in a cohort sampled during active COVID-19. This sequence joins TRBV15 and TRBJ2-5, with D unresolved. What was sequenced was peripheral blood. CDR3 residues: CATSLDQETQYF. The CDR3 DNA is TGTGCCACCAGTTTAGATCAAGAGACCCAGTACTTC. Filled out from reference TRBV15 and TRBJ2-5, the complete variable domain reads DAMVIQNPRYQVTQFGKPVTLSCSQTLNHNVMYWYQQKSSQAPKLLFHYYDKDFNNEADTPDNFQSRRPNTSFCFLDIRSPGLGDTAMYLCATSLDQETQYFGPGTRLLVL.